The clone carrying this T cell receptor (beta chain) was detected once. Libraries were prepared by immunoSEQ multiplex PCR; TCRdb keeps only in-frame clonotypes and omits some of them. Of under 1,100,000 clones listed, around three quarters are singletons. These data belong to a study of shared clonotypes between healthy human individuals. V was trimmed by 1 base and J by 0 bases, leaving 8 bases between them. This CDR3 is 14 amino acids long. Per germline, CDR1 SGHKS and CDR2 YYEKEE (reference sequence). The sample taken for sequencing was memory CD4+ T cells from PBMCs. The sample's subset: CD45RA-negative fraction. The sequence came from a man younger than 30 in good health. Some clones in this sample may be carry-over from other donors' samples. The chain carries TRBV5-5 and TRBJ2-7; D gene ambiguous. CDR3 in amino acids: CASSLRLFSYEQYF. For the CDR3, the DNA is TGTGCCAGCAGCTTGCGCCTCTTCTCCTACGAGCAGTACTTC.